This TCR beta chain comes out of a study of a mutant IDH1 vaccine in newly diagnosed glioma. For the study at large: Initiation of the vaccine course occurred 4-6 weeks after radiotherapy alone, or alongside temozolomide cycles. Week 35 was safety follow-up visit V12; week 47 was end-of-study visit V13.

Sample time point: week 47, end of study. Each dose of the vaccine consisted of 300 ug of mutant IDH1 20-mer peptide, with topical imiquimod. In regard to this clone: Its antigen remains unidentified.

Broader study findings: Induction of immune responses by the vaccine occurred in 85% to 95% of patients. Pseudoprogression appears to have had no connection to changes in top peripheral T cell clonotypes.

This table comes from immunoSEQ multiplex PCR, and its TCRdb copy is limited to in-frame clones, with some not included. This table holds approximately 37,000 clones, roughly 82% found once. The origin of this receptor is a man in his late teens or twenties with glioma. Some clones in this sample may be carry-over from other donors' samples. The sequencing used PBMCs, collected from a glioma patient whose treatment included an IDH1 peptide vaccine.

CDR3 DNA: TGCGCCAGCAGCCAAGGTATTCCCGGGACAGACTTTAACTATGGCTACACCTTC. This encodes CASSQGIPGTDFNYGYTF. The V call is TRBV4-3, the J call TRBJ1-2, with 7 bases matching TRBD1. This CDR3 comprises 18 residues. Looked up from germline, CDR1 is LGHNA and CDR2 is YSLEER. J was trimmed by 1 base and V by 1 base; bases with no gene match: 12.